The clone carrying this TCR beta chain was seen a handful of times. Its antigen is unknown. Orbital computed tomography, together with clinical symptoms, serum thyroxine, TRAb and thyroid ultrasound, was used for diagnosis. This sample stems from a study of Graves' ophthalmopathy and Graves' hyperthyroidism. Whole-study results and caveats: As the model predicted ophthalmopathy progression, it achieved a sensitivity of 70% to 71% and a specificity of approximately 72%. Blood also held most thyroid clonotypes expanded above 0.001 frequency.

V dropped 2 bases and J dropped 3 bases, with 13 bases sitting between them. CDR1 LGHNA and CDR2 YSLEER come from the germline V gene. The CDR3 runs 15 residues. RNA served as the template for amplifying TCR beta CDR3 regions. First-round RT-PCR used HTBI primers; second-round multiplex PCR followed. TCRdb reprocessed the multiplex PCR reads with MiXCR, giving one entry per CDR3 protein. The sample has over a million distinct CDR3 sequences, roughly two fifths seen once. This TCR derives from an adult man with Graves' hyperthyroidism. The sequencing input was peripheral blood or thyroid tissue (not recorded which). V gene TRBV4-3 combines with J gene TRBJ1-2, with D possibly being TRBD1 (5 bases). CDR3 region: CASSQSRMGDYGYTF. Written as DNA, the CDR3 is TGCGCCAGCAGCCAAAGCCGGATGGGGGACTATGGCTACACCTTC.